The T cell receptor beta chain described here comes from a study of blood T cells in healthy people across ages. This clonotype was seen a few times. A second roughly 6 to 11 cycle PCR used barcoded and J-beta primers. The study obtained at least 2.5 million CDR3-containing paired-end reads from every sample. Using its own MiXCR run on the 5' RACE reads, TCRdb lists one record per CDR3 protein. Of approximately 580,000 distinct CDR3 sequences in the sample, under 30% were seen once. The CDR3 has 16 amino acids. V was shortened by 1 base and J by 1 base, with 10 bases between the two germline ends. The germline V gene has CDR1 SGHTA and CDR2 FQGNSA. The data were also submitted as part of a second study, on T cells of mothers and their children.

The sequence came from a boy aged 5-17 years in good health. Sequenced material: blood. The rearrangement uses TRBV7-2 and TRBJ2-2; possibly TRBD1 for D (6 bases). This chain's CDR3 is CASSLGQVGNTGELFF. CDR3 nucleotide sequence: TGTGCCAGCAGCTTAGGACAGGTTGGGAACACCGGGGAGCTGTTTTTT.